The 27 T cell receptor beta chains below come from one sample, sequenced in a study of response to subunit inactivated influenza vaccine. TCRdb recomputed calls from the RT-PCR reads with MiXCR, one row per CDR3 protein. Of approximately 730,000 distinct CDR3 sequences listed, around 13% are singletons. Here the sequenced sample was PBMCs from blood, taken approximately 15 days before vaccination. All receptors come from a man in his fifties or sixties who received an inactivated influenza vaccine.

The rearrangement uses TRBV7-9 and TRBJ1-6, with 8 bases identical to TRBD1. The CDR3 consists of 14 residues. Germline V gives CDR1 SEHNR, CDR2 FQNEAQ (reference sequence). With V trimmed by 5 bases and J by 9 bases, 6 bases remained unmatched. This chain's CDR3 is CASSGQGVSSPLHF. CDR3 bases: TGTGCCAGCAGCGGACAGGGCGTATCTTCACCCCTCCACTTT.

This clonotype turned up a few times. This rearrangement joins TRBV5-1 to TRBJ2-7; 14 bases agree with TRBD2. V was clipped by 0 bases and J by 4 bases; unmatched bases: 3. Germline V lookup: CDR1 SGHRS, CDR2 YFSETQ. This CDR3 is 16 amino acids long. The CDR3 nucleotides read TGCGCCAGCAGCTTGGCCGGACTAGCGGGGGGATACGAGCAGTACTTC. As protein: CASSLAGLAGGYEQYF.

V usage is TRBV7-6 and J usage is TRBJ2-5; D is possibly TRBD2 (6 bases). The CDR3 consists of 14 residues. The germline V gene has CDR1 SGHVS and CDR2 FNYEAQ. Trimming stripped 1 base from V and 7 bases from J, with 13 bases between. The DNA for the CDR3 is TGTGCCAGCAGCTTAGGTCCGACGGAGGGGACCCAGTACTTC. Amino acids: CASSLGPTEGTQYF. The variable domain in full, with the rest retrieved from reference TRBV7-6 and TRBJ2-5, is GAGVSQSPRYKVTKRGQDVALRCDPISGHVSLYWYRQALGQGPEFLTYFNYEAQQDKSGLPNDRFSAERPEGSISTLTIQRTEQRDSAMYRCASSLGPTEGTQYFGPGTRLLVL.

In this sample, this clonotype turned up a few times. The chain has TRBV7-9 and TRBJ1-6, with D maybe TRBD1 (5 bases). The germline V gene has CDR1 SEHNR and CDR2 FQNEAQ (reference sequence). The CDR3 sequence is 16 residues long. The V end was cut by 4 bases, the J end by 4 bases, with 14 bases between. CDR3 in DNA: TGTGCCAGCAGCTCCCCCAGGGAGGGTTATAATTCACCCCTCCACTTT. Protein product: CASSSPREGYNSPLHF.

This clonotype was found a few times. This chain joins TRBV11-2 and TRBJ2-3, with TRBD2 matching over 8 bases. The ends lost 0 bases at V and 11 bases at J; junction bases unmatched: 4. From germline, CDR1 is SGHAT and CDR2 FQNNGV. The CDR3 is made up of 13 amino acids. CDR3 protein: CASSLDEAGGQYF. The CDR3 nucleotides read TGTGCCAGCAGCTTAGATGAGGCGGGGGGGCAGTATTTT. Using reference TRBV11-2 and TRBJ2-3 for the parts outside the CDR3, the full variable domain is EAGVAQSPRYKIIEKRQSVAFWCNPISGHATLYWYQQILGQGPKLLIQFQNNGVVDDSQLPKDRFSAERLKGVDSTLKIQPAKLEDSAVYLCASSLDEAGGQYFGPGTRLTVL.

In DNA, the CDR3 is TGCGCCAGCAGCAGCCTAGCGGGAATGGAGCAGTTCTTC. It codes for CASSSLAGMEQFF. The gene calls are TRBV5-1 and TRBJ2-1; 9 bases line up with TRBD2. V lost 4 bases and J lost 10; bases outside the gene matches: 6. The CDR3 runs 13 residues. Germline V gene sequence: CDR1 SGHRS, CDR2 YFSETQ.

The chain uses TRBV18 and TRBJ2-1, with 8 bases matching TRBD1. Per germline, CDR1 KGHSH and CDR2 LQKENI. The V segment lost 3 bases and the J segment 10 bases; nucleotides outside the gene matches: 5. The length of the CDR3 is 13 residues. DNA of the CDR3: TGTGCCAGCTCACCCGTCAGGGGGCTCGAGCAGTTCTTC. Protein sequence: CASSPVRGLEQFF. Drawing the rest from reference TRBV18 and TRBJ2-1, the complete variable domain is NAGVMQNPRHLVRRRGQEARLRCSPMKGHSHVYWYRQLPEEGLKFMVYLQKENIIDESGMPKERFSAEFPKEGPSILRIQQVVRGDSAAYFCASSPVRGLEQFFGPGTRLTVL.

J is TRBJ2-7 and V is TRBV10-3; 7 nucleotides line up with TRBD1. The CDR3 spans 13 residues. Looked up from germline, CDR1 is ENHRY and CDR2 is SYGVKD. Trimming took 10 bases from V and 3 from J; bases not matched to a gene: 9. The CDR3 nucleotides read TGTGCCACAAGAGGACAGGCGATCTACGAGCAGTACTTC. The encoded protein is CATRGQAIYEQYF.

At least ten counts were recorded for this clonotype. The chain employs TRBV3-1 and TRBJ2-4; D might be TRBD1 (5 bases). The germline CDR1 and CDR2 sequences are LGHDT and YNNKEL (reference sequence). The CDR3 length is 16 residues. V was trimmed by 1 base and J by 6 bases, leaving 16 bases between them. In nucleotides, the CDR3 is TGTGCCAGCAGCCAAGGGATGCAGGGTGTGGGAAACATTCAGTACTTC. Protein sequence: CASSQGMQGVGNIQYF.

This clonotype was seen more than once but under ten times. The V and J genes are TRBV20-1 and TRBJ2-7, with D perhaps TRBD1 (6 bases). The germline gives CDR1 DFQATT, CDR2 SNEGSKA (reference sequence). This CDR3 is built from 13 residues. Deletions cut 4 bases from V and 4 bases from J, with 14 bases between. CDR3 bases: TGCAGTGCTATCCGGGACACCTCTTACGAGCAGTACTTC. It is translated as CSAIRDTSYEQYF.

This clonotype has at least ten counts. The V gene is TRBV28, the J gene TRBJ2-2; D is perhaps TRBD1 (5 bases). Germline V gene sequence: CDR1 MDHEN, CDR2 SYDVKM. This CDR3 is built from 16 residues. Trimming pared 5 bases from V and 4 bases from J, leaving 17 bases between. The CDR3 bases are TGTGCCAGCAGTGGTGATGGACAAGGAGTCACCGGGGAGCTGTTTTTT. It is translated as CASSGDGQGVTGELFF.

The chain carries TRBV27 and TRBJ2-1; maybe TRBD1 (6 bases). The CDR3 is 15 residues long. The germline V gene has CDR1 MNHEY and CDR2 SMNVEV (reference sequence). V lost 7 bases, J lost 7 bases, and 20 bases lay in between. The CDR3 is CASIRSRGPPNEQFF. DNA of the CDR3: TGTGCCAGCATTCGCTCCAGGGGTCCCCCAAATGAGCAGTTCTTC.

V is TRBV12-3 or TRBV12-4 and J is TRBJ1-2; the match to TRBD1 covers 9 bases. V trimming: 3 bases; J trimming: 4 bases; junction bases outside the gene matches: 6. The CDR3 is 15 residues long. The CDR3 DNA reads as TGTGCCAGCAGTTTCGTAGGACAGGGGATCTATGGCTACACCTTC. Protein product: CASSFVGQGIYGYTF.

This clonotype was detected a few times. The V and J genes are TRBV6-5 and TRBJ2-2; no definite D call. Germline V gives CDR1 MNHEY, CDR2 SVGAGI. Trimming left V 6 bases short and J 2 bases short, with 10 bases between. The CDR3 length is 14 residues. The CDR3 DNA reads TGTGCCAGCAGATACGGGCCCAACACCGGGGAGCTGTTTTTT. It codes for CASRYGPNTGELFF.

The chain joins TRBV7-9 to TRBJ2-3; D is tentatively TRBD1 or TRBD2 (6 bases each). V was pared by 0 bases and J by 3 bases, with 13 bases between. This CDR3 comprises 16 residues. Germline V gives CDR1 SEHNR, CDR2 FQNEAQ (reference sequence). DNA of the CDR3: TGTGCCAGCAGCTTAGCGCCGGGGGCGGGGACAGATACGCAGTATTTT. Residues: CASSLAPGAGTDTQYF.

In this sample, this clonotype turned up a few times. The rearrangement uses TRBV7-9 and TRBJ2-1; D not resolved. Trimming removed 5 bases at V and 3 bases at J, with 11 bases between. This CDR3 comprises 14 residues. Germline CDR1 reads SEHNR; CDR2 reads FQNEAQ (reference sequence). The CDR3 nucleotides are TGTGCCAGCAGCCACCTGGTGGGCTACAATGAGCAGTTCTTC. Its protein is CASSHLVGYNEQFF.

This clonotype occurred a few times. V gene TRBV12-3 or TRBV12-4 combines with J gene TRBJ1-5; perhaps TRBD1 as D (5 bases). The V and J ends lost 6 bases and 2 bases respectively, with 14 bases between them. The CDR3 totals 15 residues. The CDR3 here is CASSRAGVRNQPQHF. CDR3 DNA: TGTGCCAGCAGCAGGGCGGGGGTGCGCAATCAGCCCCAGCATTTT.

This clonotype was picked up a small number of times. The chain joins TRBV5-1 to TRBJ2-3; a possible D gene is TRBD1 (6 bases). Trimming took off 3 bases at V and 0 bases at J, with 14 bases between the two ends. The CDR3 loop spans 16 amino acids. Germline assignment: CDR1 SGHRS and CDR2 YFSETQ. This chain's CDR3 is CASSYQGKASTDTQYF. CDR3 DNA sequence: TGCGCCAGCAGCTACCAGGGGAAGGCCAGCACAGATACGCAGTATTTT.

The chain carries TRBV20-1 and TRBJ2-7, with 7 bases that match TRBD1. Germline V gene data show CDR1 as DFQATT and CDR2 as SNEGSKA (reference sequence). The CDR3 is 14 residues long. Germline trimming cut 2 bases from V and 3 bases from J; bases unmatched to any gene: 7. CDR3 nucleotides: TGCAGTGCTAGATGGGGGACAGAAATCTACGAGCAGTACTTC. This translates into CSARWGTEIYEQYF.

The J gene is TRBJ1-1, the V gene TRBV10-3; 7 bases are shared with TRBD1. Germline assignment: CDR1 ENHRY and CDR2 SYGVKD. The CDR3 runs 12 residues. V shed 8 bases, J shed 7 bases, and the junction held 7 bases outside the gene matches. CDR3 nucleotides: TGTGCCATCCAAGGGGGCCTGGGTGAAGCTTTCTTT. It specifies CAIQGGLGEAFF.

This chain connects TRBV15 to TRBJ2-3; 12 bases line up with TRBD2. Germline lookup yields CDR1 LNHNV and CDR2 YYDKDF (reference sequence). V dropped 3 bases and J dropped 0; count of bases not matched to a gene: 1. CDR3 length: 16 residues. The CDR3 DNA sequence: TGTGCCACCAGCAGCGGACTAGCGGGGAGCACAGATACGCAGTATTTT. This translates into CATSSGLAGSTDTQYF.

This chain links TRBV5-1 with TRBJ2-1; TRBD2 is a possible D gene (5 bases). The V end lost 1 base, the J end lost 0 bases, and 8 bases lay between the germline ends. There are 15 residues in the CDR3. Germline V gene sequence: CDR1 SGHRS, CDR2 YFSETQ. The CDR3 nucleotides read TGCGCCAGCAGCTTGAGTCTAGCCTCCTACAATGAGCAGTTCTTC. It specifies CASSLSLASYNEQFF.

The gene calls are TRBV2 and TRBJ2-2, with a possible D match to TRBD1 (8 bases). V was clipped by 6 bases and J by 7 bases, with 21 bases between them. The V gene's germline CDR1 is SNHLY and CDR2 FYNNEI. The CDR3 covers 16 residues. The CDR3 region is CASRRAQGGWIGELFF. CDR3 sequence (DNA): TGTGCCAGCAGGAGAGCACAGGGGGGGTGGATCGGGGAGCTGTTTTTT. The complete variable domain, with remaining parts taken from reference TRBV2 and TRBJ2-2, reads EPEVTQTPSHQVTQMGQEVILRCVPISNHLYFYWYRQILGQKVEFLVSFYNNEISEKSEIFDDQFSVERPDGSNFTLKIRSTKLEDSAMYFCASRRAQGGWIGELFFGEGSRLTVL.

This clonotype was detected a few times. The chain couples TRBV7-9 to TRBJ1-1, with 7 bases that match TRBD1. Germline values: CDR1 SEHNR, CDR2 FQNEAQ (reference sequence). The CDR3 is 15 amino acids. Trimming at V came to 6 bases and at J to 3 bases, leaving 10 bases not matched to a gene. The CDR3 DNA follows: TGTGCCAGCAGGCTGTCCCAGGGGGACTACACTGAAGCTTTCTTT. Translating it yields CASRLSQGDYTEAFF.

This clonotype turned up a few times. This chain joins TRBV20-1 and TRBJ2-1; D not certain. CDR1 and CDR2 (germline): DFQATT, SNEGSKA (reference sequence). The CDR3 has 15 residues. Trimming took off 6 bases at V and 3 bases at J, with 18 bases between the two ends. For the CDR3, the DNA is TGCAGTGCCGTCCCGCTTGTAAGGGACTACAATGAGCAGTTCTTC. Its protein is CSAVPLVRDYNEQFF.

This chain uses TRBV10-1 with TRBJ2-7, with 9 bases that match TRBD1. V was pared by 8 bases and J by 2 bases, with 10 bases of the junction left unmatched. Germline loops: CDR1 WNHNN, CDR2 SYGVQD (reference sequence). CDR3 length equals 15 residues. The CDR3 protein is CASPLQGAVTYEQYF. The CDR3 DNA follows: TGCGCCAGCCCCTTACAGGGGGCAGTAACCTACGAGCAGTACTTC.

This clonotype has ten or more counts. J is TRBJ1-1 and V is TRBV14; 8 bases map to TRBD1. The length of the CDR3 is 15 residues. Germline trimming cut 0 bases from V and 8 bases from J; bases unmatched to any gene: 8. The germline V gene has CDR1 SGHDN and CDR2 FVKESK. The DNA of the CDR3 is TGTGCCAGCAGCCAAGATCGGGACAGGCCCGCAGAAGCTTTCTTT. It specifies CASSQDRDRPAEAFF. Complete variable domain (other parts from reference TRBV14 and TRBJ1-1): EAGVTQFPSHSVIEKGQTVTLRCDPISGHDNLYWYRRVMGKEIKFLLHFVKESKQDESGMPNNRFLAERTGGTYSTLKVQPAELEDSGVYFCASSQDRDRPAEAFFGQGTRLTVV.